This T cell receptor beta chain was identified in a study of blood T cell dynamics during melanoma immunotherapy. Across the study: Standard first-line treatment here was pembrolizumab or nivolumab plus ipilimumab in metastatic melanoma. Broader study findings: Clones driving repertoire changes may be melanoma-specific or general immune activation.

Time point noted: week 3, after first cycle of checkpoint inhibitor. Response was assessed by RECIST 1.1 at 12 weeks, except a couple of rapid progressors. With respect to this clone: Its antigen is still unknown. An end of the junction does not agree with germline; a read error may underlie this.

CDR1 SGHVS and CDR2 FQNEAQ come from the germline V gene. The CDR3 runs 16 residues. A fixed DNA input of roughly 0.35 ug was used per bulk PBMC sample. Clones were read by immunoSEQ multiplex PCR, and TCRdb kept only the in-frame ones, dropping some. This sample has 25,000 to 35,000 clones; approximately 88% occur once, and the top ten carry approximately 10%. This TCR came from a human donor with melanoma. Sequencing was performed on blood, taken from a patient treated with checkpoint blockade. The rearrangement uses TRBV7-8 and TRBJ1-3, with 7 bases identical to TRBD1. The CDR3 here is CASTLGGSSSGNTIYF. The CDR3 coding sequence is TGTGCCAGCACCTTAGGGGGCAGCTCCTCTGGAAACACCATATATTTT.